This entry lists 22 T cell receptor beta chains sequenced from one sample in a study of beta chain features in type 1 diabetes. Every isolated RNA sample was fully reverse transcribed, so sequencing captured expressed TCRB transcripts. Only in-frame clones appear in the TCRdb table, and some are missing; sequencing was by immunoSEQ multiplex PCR. This sample has 620,000 or so clones, with around a sixth found just once. Sequencing used naive CD4+ T cells from blood. The receptor source for this set is a man aged 18-30 years in good health.

This clone has just a few counts. This sample includes further DNA sequences coding for the same CDR3. This chain uses TRBV9 with TRBJ2-7, with no clear D. CDR3 length: 13 residues. V shed 1 base and J shed 4 bases, with 9 bases lying between them. Germline lookup yields CDR1 SGDLS and CDR2 YYNGEE. The CDR3 here is CASSVSGGYEQYF. In DNA, the CDR3 is TGTGCCAGCAGCGTAAGTGGCGGATACGAGCAGTACTTC.

The CDR3 region has the DNA TGTGCCAGCAGCTTAGTAGGACAGGGGTATCAGCCCCAGCATTTT. Its protein is CASSLVGQGYQPQHF. This chain links TRBV7-8 with TRBJ1-5; 9 bases match TRBD1. Trimming took 1 base from V and 5 from J; bases not matched to a gene: 3. Germline V gene sequence: CDR1 SGHVS, CDR2 FQNEAQ. This CDR3 spans 15 amino acids. Combining the CDR3 with reference TRBV7-8 and TRBJ1-5 gives the whole variable domain GAGVSQSPRYKVAKRGQDVALRCDPISGHVSLFWYQQALGQGPEFLTYFQNEAQLDKSGLPSDRFFAERPEGSVSTLKIQRTQQEDSAVYLCASSLVGQGYQPQHFGDGTRLSIL.

V and J are TRBV5-1 and TRBJ2-7; the match to TRBD1 covers 12 bases. The germline V gene encodes CDR1 SGHRS and CDR2 YFSETQ. J lost 6 bases, V lost 0 bases, and 1 base had no gene match. This CDR3 has 14 amino acids. CDR3 sequence reads: CASSLAGQGAEQYF. The CDR3 coding sequence is TGCGCCAGCAGCTTGGCGGGACAGGGGGCCGAGCAGTACTTC.

This clone was detected a few times. V gene TRBV4-1 combines with J gene TRBJ1-1, with D possibly matching TRBD1 (5 bases). Per germline, CDR1 MGHRA and CDR2 YSYEKL. The CDR3 covers 14 residues. Trimming took 0 bases from V and 4 from J, leaving 9 bases between them. The CDR3 DNA sequence: TGCGCCAGCAGCCAAGATAGGGGTAGCACTGAAGCTTTCTTT. It is translated as CASSQDRGSTEAFF.

The chain joins TRBV4-1 to TRBJ2-7, with 10 bases that match TRBD1. This CDR3 region has 14 residues. The germline V gene has CDR1 MGHRA and CDR2 YSYEKL. Losses at the gene ends were 3 bases for V and 12 bases for J; bases not matched to a gene: 11. The CDR3 loop is CASSHPGQGSYSYF. Written as DNA, the CDR3 is TGCGCCAGCAGCCATCCGGGACAGGGGTCTTATTCGTACTTC.

A few counts support this clone. V is TRBV2 and J is TRBJ2-3; 12 positions agree with TRBD1. Trimming took 8 bases from V and 5 from J; bases not matched to a gene: 11. CDR1 and CDR2 from the germline V gene are SNHLY and FYNNEI. The CDR3 contains 16 residues. CDR3 nucleotide sequence: TGTGCCAGCCGTCCCCGGGACAGGGGGCTTGGAGATACGCAGTATTTT. It specifies CASRPRDRGLGDTQYF. Looking up the rest from reference TRBV2 and TRBJ2-3 gives the full variable domain: EPEVTQTPSHQVTQMGQEVILRCVPISNHLYFYWYRQILGQKVEFLVSFYNNEISEKSEIFDDQFSVERPDGSNFTLKIRSTKLEDSAMYFCASRPRDRGLGDTQYFGPGTRLTVL.

V is TRBV18 and J is TRBJ1-3, with 7 bases that match TRBD1. J gave up 3 bases and V 2 bases, and 10 bases lay outside the gene matches. Germline CDR1 KGHSH, CDR2 LQKENI. The CDR3 spans 17 residues. DNA for the CDR3: TGTGCCAGCTCACCAACTGTGGGACAGTTGGATGGAAACACCATATATTTT. Protein: CASSPTVGQLDGNTIYF.

In regard to this clone: The same CDR3 arises from other DNA sequences in this sample as well. V gene TRBV20-1 combines with J gene TRBJ2-2, with D unresolved. The V gene's germline CDR1 is DFQATT and CDR2 SNEGSKA (reference sequence). The CDR3 consists of 11 residues. Between the trimmed V and J ends, which lost 3 bases and 6 bases, there was a span of 5 bases. CDR3 sequence: CSARSPGELFF. The CDR3 coding sequence is TGCAGTGCTAGGTCCCCCGGGGAGCTGTTTTTT.

The sample holds a few counts of this clone. The V gene is TRBV2, the J gene TRBJ2-7; 13 bases agree with TRBD2. The length of the CDR3 is 14 residues. J was trimmed by 6 bases and V by 4 bases; bases with no gene match: 3. Germline V lookup: CDR1 SNHLY, CDR2 FYNNEI. The CDR3 DNA is TGTGCCAGCAGTGGTCGACTAGCGGGAGGCGAGCAGTACTTC. Translating gives CASSGRLAGGEQYF. Full variable domain (outside the CDR3, taken from reference TRBV2 and TRBJ2-7): EPEVTQTPSHQVTQMGQEVILRCVPISNHLYFYWYRQILGQKVEFLVSFYNNEISEKSEIFDDQFSVERPDGSNFTLKIRSTKLEDSAMYFCASSGRLAGGEQYFGPGTRLTVT.

This clone was counted a few times. This chain joins TRBV6-5 and TRBJ2-1; D remains unclear. The CDR3 is 15 residues long. Germline CDR1 MNHEY, CDR2 SVGAGI. Trimming took off 6 bases at V and 1 base at J, with 13 bases between the two ends. The CDR3 DNA follows: TGTGCCAGCAGCTTCGGTGAAAGATCCTACAATGAGCAGTTCTTC. This encodes CASSFGERSYNEQFF.

This clone occurred a few times. The chain has TRBV7-2 and TRBJ2-5, with unresolved D. This CDR3 has 13 residues. V was trimmed by 2 bases and J by 5 bases, leaving 9 bases between them. Germline V gives CDR1 SGHTA, CDR2 FQGNSA. CDR3: CASSLPAAETQYF. DNA of the CDR3: TGTGCCAGCAGCTTACCGGCCGCGGAGACCCAGTACTTC.

The chain is built from TRBV7-9 and TRBJ2-3; 10 nucleotides line up with TRBD1. Looked up from germline, CDR1 is SEHNR and CDR2 is FQNEAQ (reference sequence). V lost 5 bases, J lost 1 base, and 6 bases stayed unmatched. This CDR3 is 16 amino acids long. The CDR3, as DNA: TGTGCCAGCAGCCGGGGGACAGGGGTGGGCACAGATACGCAGTATTTT. It is translated as CASSRGTGVGTDTQYF. Full variable domain (rest looked up from reference TRBV7-9 and TRBJ2-3): DTGVSQNPRHKITKRGQNVTFRCDPISEHNRLYWYRQTLGQGPEFLTYFQNEAQLEKSRLLSDRFSAERPKGSFSTLEIQRTEQGDSAMYLCASSRGTGVGTDTQYFGPGTRLTVL.

A remark on this clone: Other DNA sequences within the sample encode an identical CDR3. J is TRBJ2-3 and V is TRBV5-1, with 9 bases identical to TRBD1. CDR3 length: 15 residues. From germline, CDR1 is SGHRS and CDR2 YFSETQ. The trim removed 2 bases at V and 0 bases at J, leaving 1 base unmatched. This CDR3 is CASSLGQGSTDTQYF. The CDR3 bases are TGCGCCAGCAGCTTAGGACAGGGGAGCACAGATACGCAGTATTTT.

There are a few counts of this clone. The V and J genes are TRBV5-4 and TRBJ2-2; 9 nucleotides align to TRBD2. Germline CDR1 and CDR2: SGHNT and YYREEE (reference sequence). V was pared by 3 bases and J by 1 base, with 7 bases of the junction left unmatched. The CDR3 is 17 residues long. CDR3 in DNA: TGTGCCAGCAGCTCGAAGCGAGCGGGAGGGAACACCGGGGAGCTGTTTTTT. It encodes CASSSKRAGGNTGELFF. Full variable domain (outside the CDR3, taken from reference TRBV5-4 and TRBJ2-2): ETGVTQSPTHLIKTRGQQVTLRCSSQSGHNTVSWYQQALGQGPQFIFQYYREEENGRGNFPPRFSGLQFPNYSSELNVNALELDDSALYLCASSSKRAGGNTGELFFGEGSRLTVL.

V and J are TRBV7-8 and TRBJ2-1, with TRBD2 matching 9 bases. With 5 bases clipped from V and 10 bases from J, the junction kept 15 bases outside the gene matches. Germline lookup yields CDR1 SGHVS and CDR2 FQNEAQ. The CDR3 consists of 16 residues. CDR3 DNA: TGTGCCAGCAGCCCCCGTGGCGGGGGGGCTACGGGGGAGCAGTTCTTC. Translation gives CASSPRGGGATGEQFF.

This clone was observed a few times. This chain joins TRBV7-9 and TRBJ1-4, with D possibly TRBD1 on 5 matching bases. Germline CDR1 SEHNR, CDR2 FQNEAQ (reference sequence). The length of the CDR3 is 15 residues. V lost 5 bases and J 5 bases, leaving 15 bases between the germline ends. The CDR3 loop reads CASSIGDGRNEKLFF. CDR3 sequence (DNA): TGTGCCAGCAGCATAGGGGACGGAAGAAATGAAAAACTGTTTTTT.

The chain recombines TRBV10-3 with TRBJ2-5, with D uncertain. Trimming shortened V by 0 bases and J by 4 bases, and 12 bases separated the two germline ends. The CDR3 loop spans 15 amino acids. From germline, CDR1 is ENHRY and CDR2 SYGVKD. The CDR3 reads CAISESSINPETQYF. The CDR3 DNA follows: TGTGCCATCAGTGAGTCCTCAATCAATCCAGAGACCCAGTACTTC.

The rearrangement joins TRBV13 to TRBJ1-4; D call uncertain. Between the trimmed V and J ends, which lost 1 base and 0 bases, there was a span of 3 bases. Germline V lookup: CDR1 PRHDT, CDR2 FYEKMQ (reference sequence). The CDR3 has 14 residues. This chain's CDR3 is CASSLVPTNEKLFF. The CDR3 DNA reads as TGTGCCAGCAGCTTAGTCCCAACTAATGAAAAACTGTTTTTT.

V and J are TRBV14 and TRBJ1-1, with a tentative D call TRBD1 (5 bases). Germline values: CDR1 SGHDN, CDR2 FVKESK. The CDR3 length is 15 residues. V was pared by 4 bases and J by 4 bases, with 16 bases between. The chain's CDR3 is CASSRVGAGTTEAFF. For the CDR3, the DNA is TGTGCCAGCAGCCGAGTTGGGGCGGGGACCACTGAAGCTTTCTTT.

The chain links TRBV6-4 to TRBJ2-2; no reliable D call. V dropped 4 bases and J dropped 4 bases, with 7 bases sitting between them. Looked up from germline, CDR1 is MRHNA and CDR2 is SNTAGT. The CDR3 loop spans 13 amino acids. The CDR3 bases are TGTGCCAGCAGTGCTCCGATCACCGGGGAGCTGTTTTTT. It translates to CASSAPITGELFF.

The rearrangement uses TRBV2 and TRBJ2-1, with TRBD2 matching over 16 bases. CDR3 size: 16 residues. Trimming at V came to 7 bases and at J to 8 bases, leaving 8 bases not matched to a gene. Germline CDR1 reads SNHLY; CDR2 reads FYNNEI. For the CDR3, the DNA is TGTGCCAGCACCTCACTAGGGACTAGCGGGGGGGATGAGCAGTTCTTC. Translated, it gives CASTSLGTSGGDEQFF.

This clone was observed a few times. V usage is TRBV7-9 and J usage is TRBJ2-5, with 7 nucleotides matching TRBD1. The CDR3 spans 18 residues. CDR1 is SEHNR and CDR2 is FQNEAQ in the germline V gene (reference sequence). V lost 5 bases and J lost 2; bases outside the gene matches: 17. CDR3 amino acids: CASSPGTVLPFPQETQYF. The DNA of the CDR3 is TGTGCCAGCAGCCCTGGGACAGTATTACCCTTTCCTCAAGAGACCCAGTACTTC.